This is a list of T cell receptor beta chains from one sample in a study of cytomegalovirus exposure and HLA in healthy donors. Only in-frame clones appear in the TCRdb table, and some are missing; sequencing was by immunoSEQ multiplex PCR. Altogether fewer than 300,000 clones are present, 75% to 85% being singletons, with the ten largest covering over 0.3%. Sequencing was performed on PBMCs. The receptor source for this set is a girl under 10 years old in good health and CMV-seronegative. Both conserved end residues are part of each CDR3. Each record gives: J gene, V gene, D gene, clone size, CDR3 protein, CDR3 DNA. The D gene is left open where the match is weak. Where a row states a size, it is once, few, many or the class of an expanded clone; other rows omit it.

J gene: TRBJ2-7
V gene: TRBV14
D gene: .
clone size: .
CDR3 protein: CASSHTSPRPYEQYF
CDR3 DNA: TGTGCCAGCAGCCATACTAGTCCTAGGCCCTACGAGCAGTACTTC

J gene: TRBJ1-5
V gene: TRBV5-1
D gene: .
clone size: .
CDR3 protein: CASSLSGQHNQPQHF
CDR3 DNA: TGCGCCAGCAGCTTGAGTGGACAGCACAATCAGCCCCAGCATTTT

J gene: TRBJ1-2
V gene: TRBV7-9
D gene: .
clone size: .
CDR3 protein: CASSPDRSYTF
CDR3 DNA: TGTGCCAGCAGCCCGGACAGATCCTACACCTTC

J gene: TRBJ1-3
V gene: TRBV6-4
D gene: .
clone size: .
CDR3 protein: CASSDPFNSGNTIYF
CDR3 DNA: TGTGCCAGCAGTGACCCGTTTAACTCTGGAAACACCATATATTTT

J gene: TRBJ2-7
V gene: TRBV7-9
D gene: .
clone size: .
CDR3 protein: CASSLGRGPRDEQYF
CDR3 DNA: TGTGCCAGCAGCTTAGGCCGCGGCCCACGTGACGAGCAGTACTTC

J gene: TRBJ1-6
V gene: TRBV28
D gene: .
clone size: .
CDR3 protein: CASSPTGSSYNSPLHF
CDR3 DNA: TGTGCCAGCAGTCCAACAGGGAGCTCCTATAATTCACCCCTCCACTTT

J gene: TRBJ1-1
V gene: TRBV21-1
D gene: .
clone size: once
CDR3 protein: CASSPRNTTGTEAFF
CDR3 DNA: TGTGCCAGCAGCCCTCGTAACACAACCGGGACTGAAGCTTTCTTT

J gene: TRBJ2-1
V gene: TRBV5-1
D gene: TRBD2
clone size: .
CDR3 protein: CASSRGGGGDYNEQFF
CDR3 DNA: TGCGCCAGCAGCCGGGGGGGAGGGGGGGACTACAATGAGCAGTTCTTC

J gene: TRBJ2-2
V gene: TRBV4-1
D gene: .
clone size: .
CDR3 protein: CASSQDPRVAGELFF
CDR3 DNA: TGCGCCAGCAGCCAAGATCCGAGGGTGGCCGGGGAGCTGTTTTTT

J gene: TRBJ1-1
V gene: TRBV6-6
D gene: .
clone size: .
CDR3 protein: CASSYSTGVRNTEAFF
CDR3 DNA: TGTGCCAGCAGTTACTCGACGGGGGTAAGAAACACTGAAGCTTTCTTT

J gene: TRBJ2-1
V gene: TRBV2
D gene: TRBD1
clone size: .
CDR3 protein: CASSFSGGSYNEQFF
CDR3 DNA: TGTGCCAGCAGTTTTTCAGGGGGCTCCTACAATGAGCAGTTCTTC

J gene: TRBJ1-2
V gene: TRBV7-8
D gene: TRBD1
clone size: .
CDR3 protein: CASSRGTGGGYTF
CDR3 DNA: TGTGCCAGCAGCCGCGGGACAGGGGGGGGCTACACCTTC

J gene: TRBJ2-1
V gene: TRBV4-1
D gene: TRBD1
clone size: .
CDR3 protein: CASSLGDRRSDEQFF
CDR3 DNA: TGCGCCAGCAGCCTCGGGGACAGGCGGTCCGATGAGCAGTTCTTC

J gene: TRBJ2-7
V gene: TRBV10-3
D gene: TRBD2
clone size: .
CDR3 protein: CAISEEGRVTHEQYF
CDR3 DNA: TGTGCCATCAGTGAGGAGGGGAGGGTAACCCACGAGCAGTACTTC

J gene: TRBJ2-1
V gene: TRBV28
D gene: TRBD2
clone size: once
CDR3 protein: CASSLSSGSYYNEQFF
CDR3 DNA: TGTGCCAGCAGTTTATCTAGCGGGAGTTACTACAATGAGCAGTTCTTC

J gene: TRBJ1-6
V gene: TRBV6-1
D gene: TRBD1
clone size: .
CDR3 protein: CASSARDRDNSPLHF
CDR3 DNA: TGTGCCAGCAGTGCCCGGGACAGGGATAATTCACCCCTCCACTTT

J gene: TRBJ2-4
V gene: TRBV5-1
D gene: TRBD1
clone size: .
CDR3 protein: CASSSDRGGRSSWNIQYF
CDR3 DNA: TGCGCCAGCAGCTCCGACAGGGGAGGTAGAAGTTCGTGGAACATTCAGTACTTC

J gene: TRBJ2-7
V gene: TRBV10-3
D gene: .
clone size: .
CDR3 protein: CAARQSSYEQYF
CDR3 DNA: TGTGCCGCCCGACAGAGCTCCTACGAGCAGTACTTC

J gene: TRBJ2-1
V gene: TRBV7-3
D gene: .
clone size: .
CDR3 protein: CASSSGKGAYNEQFF
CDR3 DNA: TGTGCCAGCAGCAGTGGTAAGGGGGCCTACAATGAGCAGTTCTTC

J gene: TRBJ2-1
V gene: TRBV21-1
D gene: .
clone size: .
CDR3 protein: CASSKTGRDYNEQFF
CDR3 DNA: TGTGCCAGCAGCAAAACAGGAAGGGATTACAATGAGCAGTTCTTC

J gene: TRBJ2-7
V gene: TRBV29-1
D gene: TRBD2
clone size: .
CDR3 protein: CSVEDTPGLGGSPEEQYF
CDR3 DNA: TGCAGCGTTGAAGACACTCCAGGACTAGGCGGGAGTCCAGAAGAGCAGTACTTC

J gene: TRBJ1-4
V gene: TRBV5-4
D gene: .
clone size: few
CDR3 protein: CASSSNTETNEKLFF
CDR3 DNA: TGTGCCAGCAGCTCCAACACCGAAACTAATGAAAAACTGTTTTTT

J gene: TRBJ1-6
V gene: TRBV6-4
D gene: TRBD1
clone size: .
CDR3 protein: CASSDKRGQSGSPLHF
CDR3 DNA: TGTGCCAGCAGTGACAAAAGGGGGCAGTCGGGATCACCCCTCCACTTT

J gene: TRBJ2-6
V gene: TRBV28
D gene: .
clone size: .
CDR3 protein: CASSFFEISGANVLTF
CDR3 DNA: TGTGCCAGCAGTTTTTTCGAGATCTCTGGGGCCAACGTCCTGACTTTC

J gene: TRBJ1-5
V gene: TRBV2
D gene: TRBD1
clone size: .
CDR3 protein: CASSVEGAGNNQPQHF
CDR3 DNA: TGTGCCAGCAGTGTGGAGGGGGCCGGTAACAATCAGCCCCAGCATTTT

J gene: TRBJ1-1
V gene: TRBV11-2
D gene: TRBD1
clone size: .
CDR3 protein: CASSLGGQMNTEAFF
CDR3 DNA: TGTGCCAGCAGCTTAGGGGGACAGATGAACACTGAAGCTTTCTTT

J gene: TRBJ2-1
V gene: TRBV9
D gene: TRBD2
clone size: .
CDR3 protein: CASSPGLAGLGNEQFF
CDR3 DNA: TGTGCCAGCAGCCCCGGACTAGCGGGTCTGGGGAATGAGCAGTTCTTC

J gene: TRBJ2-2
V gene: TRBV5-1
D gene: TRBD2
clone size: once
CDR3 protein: CASSLTLAGALNTGELFF
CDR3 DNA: TGCGCCAGCAGCTTGACTCTAGCGGGGGCCCTTAACACCGGGGAGCTGTTTTTT

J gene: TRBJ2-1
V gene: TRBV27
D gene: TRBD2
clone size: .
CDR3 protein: CASSLGTSGGYEQFF
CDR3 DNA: TGTGCCAGCAGTCTCGGGACTAGCGGGGGTTATGAGCAGTTCTTC

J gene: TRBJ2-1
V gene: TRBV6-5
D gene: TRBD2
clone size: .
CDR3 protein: CASSFNLAGGDNEQFF
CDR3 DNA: TGTGCCAGCAGTTTCAATTTGGCGGGAGGTGACAATGAGCAGTTCTTC

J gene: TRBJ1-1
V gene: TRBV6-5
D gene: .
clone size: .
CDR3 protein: CASSYSTGVNTEAFF
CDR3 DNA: TGTGCCAGCAGTTACTCGACGGGGGTGAACACTGAAGCTTTCTTT

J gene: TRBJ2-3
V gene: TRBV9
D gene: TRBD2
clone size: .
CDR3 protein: CASSVEGTSGGRSTDTQYF
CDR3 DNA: TGTGCCAGCAGCGTAGAAGGGACTAGCGGGGGCCGTAGCACAGATACGCAGTATTTT

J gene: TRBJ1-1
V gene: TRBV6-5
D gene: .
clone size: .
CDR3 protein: CASTKRGTEAFF
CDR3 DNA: TGTGCCAGCACCAAAAGGGGCACTGAAGCTTTCTTT

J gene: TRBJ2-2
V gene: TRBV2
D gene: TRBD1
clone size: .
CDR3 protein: CASSMSGQGMTGELFF
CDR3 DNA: TGTGCCAGCAGTATGTCGGGACAGGGGATGACCGGGGAGCTGTTTTTT

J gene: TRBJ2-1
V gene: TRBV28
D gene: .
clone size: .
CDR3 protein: CASSLLRGEQFF
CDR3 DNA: TGTGCCAGCAGTTTATTAAGGGGTGAGCAGTTCTTC

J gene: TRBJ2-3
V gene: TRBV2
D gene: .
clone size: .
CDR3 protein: CASSEDPSWRGQYF
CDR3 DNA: TGTGCCAGCAGTGAAGATCCTAGTTGGCGGGGGCAGTATTTT

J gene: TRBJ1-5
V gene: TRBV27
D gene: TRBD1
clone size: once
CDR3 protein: CASSLKGAGNQPQHF
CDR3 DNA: TGTGCCAGCAGTTTAAAGGGGGCAGGCAATCAGCCCCAGCATTTT

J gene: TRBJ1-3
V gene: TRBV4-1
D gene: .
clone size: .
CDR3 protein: CASSQDLIREGSTIYF
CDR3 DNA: TGCGCCAGCAGCCAAGATCTGATCAGGGAGGGTAGCACCATATATTTT

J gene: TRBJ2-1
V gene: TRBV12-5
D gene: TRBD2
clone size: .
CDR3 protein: CASAQRSGGLSNEQFF
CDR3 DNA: TGTGCTAGTGCCCAAAGGTCGGGGGGGTTGTCAAATGAGCAGTTCTTC

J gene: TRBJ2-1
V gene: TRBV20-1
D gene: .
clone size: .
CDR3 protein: CSALFEQFF
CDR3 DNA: TGCAGTGCCCTATTCGAGCAGTTCTTC

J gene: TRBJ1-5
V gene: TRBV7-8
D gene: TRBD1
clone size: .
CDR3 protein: CASSYGQGLQPQHF
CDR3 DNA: TGTGCCAGCAGCTATGGACAGGGACTACAGCCCCAGCATTTT

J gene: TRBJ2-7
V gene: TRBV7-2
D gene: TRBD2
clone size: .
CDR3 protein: CASSLYGLSGGATYEQYF
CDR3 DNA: TGTGCCAGCAGCTTATATGGGCTTAGCGGGGGCGCGACGTACGAGCAGTACTTC

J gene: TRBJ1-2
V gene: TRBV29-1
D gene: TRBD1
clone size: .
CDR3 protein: CSLRDPGTGDSFDYGYTF
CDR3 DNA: TGCAGCCTTCGTGATCCCGGGACAGGCGATTCTTTCGACTATGGCTACACCTTC

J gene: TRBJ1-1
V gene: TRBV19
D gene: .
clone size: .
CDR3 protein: CASSIEVWVRTEAFF
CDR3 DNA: TGTGCCAGTAGTATCGAGGTGTGGGTGCGCACTGAAGCTTTCTTT

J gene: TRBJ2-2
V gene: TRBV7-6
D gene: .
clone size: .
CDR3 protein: CASSLGPGESAGELFF
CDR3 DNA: TGTGCCAGCAGCTTAGGTCCGGGTGAATCTGCCGGGGAGCTGTTTTTT

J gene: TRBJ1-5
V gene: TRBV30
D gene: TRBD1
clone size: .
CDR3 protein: CASTTGTGGQPQHF
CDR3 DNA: TGTGCCTCTACGACCGGGACAGGGGGTCAGCCCCAGCATTTT

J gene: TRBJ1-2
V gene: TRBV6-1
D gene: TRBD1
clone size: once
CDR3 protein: CASRDRGNYGYTF
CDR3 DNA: TGTGCCAGCAGAGACAGGGGTAACTATGGCTACACCTTC

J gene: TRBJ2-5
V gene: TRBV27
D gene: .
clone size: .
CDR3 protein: CASSFAGETQYF
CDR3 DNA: TGTGCCAGCAGTTTTGCGGGGGAGACCCAGTACTTC

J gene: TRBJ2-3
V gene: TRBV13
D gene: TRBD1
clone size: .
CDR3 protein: CASSLDGTGGTDTQYF
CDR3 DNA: TGTGCCAGCAGCTTAGACGGGACAGGGGGTACAGATACGCAGTATTTT

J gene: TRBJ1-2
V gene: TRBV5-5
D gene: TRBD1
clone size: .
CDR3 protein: CASSWTGRPSGYTF
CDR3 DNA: TGTGCCAGCAGCTGGACAGGTCGGCCAAGTGGCTACACCTTC

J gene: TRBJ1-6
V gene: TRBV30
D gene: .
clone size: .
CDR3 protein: CAWIHRFRNSPLHF
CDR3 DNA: TGTGCCTGGATCCACAGGTTTCGCAATTCACCCCTCCACTTT

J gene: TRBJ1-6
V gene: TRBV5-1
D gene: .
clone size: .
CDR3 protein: CASSLEGTVIGSPLHF
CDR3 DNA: TGCGCCAGCAGCTTGGAGGGGACTGTTATTGGATCACCCCTCCACTTT

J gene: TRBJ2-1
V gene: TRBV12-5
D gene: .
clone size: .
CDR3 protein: CASGLGLVLVRGHNEQFF
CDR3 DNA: TGTGCTAGTGGTTTGGGACTAGTTCTAGTCCGAGGGCACAATGAGCAGTTCTTC

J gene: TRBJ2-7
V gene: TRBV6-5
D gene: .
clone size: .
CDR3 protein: CASRYSGLASYEQYF
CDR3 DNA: TGTGCCAGCAGGTACTCGGGACTGGCATCCTACGAGCAGTACTTC

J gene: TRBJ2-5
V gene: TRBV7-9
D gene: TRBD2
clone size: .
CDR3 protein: CASSSGLAGQGETQYF
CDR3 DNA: TGTGCCAGCAGCTCGGGACTAGCGGGACAAGGAGAGACCCAGTACTTC